Below are 3 T cell receptor beta chains sequenced from a single sample in a study of blood T cell repertoires in COVID-19 (dated by TCRdb to the early 2020s). The library was built by means of the immunoSEQ multiplex PCR assay. TCRdb took over this immuneACCESS table, retaining in-frame rearrangements with V and J assigned. Such tables are incomplete; in checked studies, under half of the missing clones stem from an unresolved V gene, and the remainder is unexplained. Within this sample are about 360,000 clones, with 81% of them counted one time only. The top ten clones comprise over 0.95% of the sample. The sample taken for sequencing was peripheral blood. These receptors all stem from a human donor with acute or convalescent COVID-19. The donor label of this sample is uncertain.

The J gene is TRBJ1-2, the V gene TRBV5-1; D possibly corresponds to TRBD1 (6 bases). V dropped 5 bases and J dropped 4 bases, with 18 bases sitting between them. CDR3 size: 15 residues. Germline lookup yields CDR1 SGHRS and CDR2 YFSETQ. The DNA for the CDR3 is TGCGCCAGCAGAGGGGGGGAATCGGCTAGCTATGGCTACACCTTC. Translation gives CASRGGESASYGYTF.

The rearrangement joins TRBV10-3 to TRBJ1-1, with a possible D match to TRBD1 (6 bases). Germline V gene data show CDR1 as ENHRY and CDR2 as SYGVKD. The V end was cut by 6 bases, the J end by 7 bases, with 21 bases between. CDR3 length: 15 amino acids. This CDR3 reads CAIRDLQGSFVEAFF. Here the CDR3 DNA reads TGTGCCATCAGGGATCTACAGGGCTCCTTCGTTGAAGCTTTCTTT.

A single count supports this clone. The chain combines TRBV15 with TRBJ1-1; D may be TRBD1 (5 bases). CDR1 is LNHNV and CDR2 is YYDKDF in the germline V gene (reference sequence). V lost 0 bases and J lost 6, with 11 bases in between. CDR3 length: 14 residues. The CDR3 DNA reads TGTGCCACCAGCAGAGATGTCACAGGAGCTGAAGCTTTCTTT. Translation gives CATSRDVTGAEAFF.